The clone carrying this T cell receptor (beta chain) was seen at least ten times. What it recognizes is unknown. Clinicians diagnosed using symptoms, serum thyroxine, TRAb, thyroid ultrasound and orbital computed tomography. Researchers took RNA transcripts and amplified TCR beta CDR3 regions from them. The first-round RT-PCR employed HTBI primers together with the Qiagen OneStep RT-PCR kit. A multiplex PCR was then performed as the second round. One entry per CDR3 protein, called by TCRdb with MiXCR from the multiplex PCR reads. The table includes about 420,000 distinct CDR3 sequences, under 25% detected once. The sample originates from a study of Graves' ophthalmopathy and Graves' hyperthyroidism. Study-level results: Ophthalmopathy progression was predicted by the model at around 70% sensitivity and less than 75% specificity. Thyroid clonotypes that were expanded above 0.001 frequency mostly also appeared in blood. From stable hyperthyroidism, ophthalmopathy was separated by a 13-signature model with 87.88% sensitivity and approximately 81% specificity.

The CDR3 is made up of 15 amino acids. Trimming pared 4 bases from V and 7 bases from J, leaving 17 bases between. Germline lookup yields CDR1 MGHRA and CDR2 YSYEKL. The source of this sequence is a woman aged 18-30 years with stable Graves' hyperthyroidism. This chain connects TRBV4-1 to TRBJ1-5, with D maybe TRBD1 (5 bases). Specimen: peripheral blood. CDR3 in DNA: TGCGCCAGCAGCCGTTCCTGGGGCGGGTGGCAGCCCCAGCATTTT. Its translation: CASSRSWGGWQPQHF.